There are a few counts of the clone carrying this TCR beta chain. Its specificity is unknown. This sample is drawn from a study of blood T cells in healthy people across ages. Study summary: Template-switching capture recovered about one barcoded beta molecule per two T cells. Study-level points and caveats: Diversity of TCR beta per million T cells declined in a roughly linear way with age. It was found that TCR beta diversity correlated strongly with the percentage of naive T cells.

Extracted total RNA amounted to at least 5.5 micrograms for each sample. Germline CDR1 is SNHLY and CDR2 is FYNNEI. V shed 7 bases and J shed 3 bases, with 10 bases lying between them. This CDR3 is built from 12 residues. The authors ran a second PCR of about 6 to 12 cycles using a sample-barcoded 5' primer and a J-beta primer mix. TCRdb fed the 5' RACE reads into MiXCR, producing one record per CDR3 protein. The sample yields around 1.5 million distinct CDR3 sequences, approximately 59% seen once. The specimen was blood. This TCR was recovered from a man younger than 35 in good health. This rearrangement joins TRBV2 to TRBJ2-7; tentative D call: TRBD1 (6 bases). The CDR3 sequence is CASKGGLYEQYF. For the CDR3, the DNA is TGTGCCAGCAAAGGGGGTCTCTACGAGCAGTACTTC.